A selection of T cell receptor beta chains follows, all from one sample in a study of blood T cell repertoires in COVID-19. Clones were read by immunoSEQ multiplex PCR, and TCRdb kept only the in-frame ones, dropping some. The sample shows about 150,000 clones, approximately 84% of them seen only once. Sequenced input: peripheral blood. All receptors come from a man aged 70-80 years with acute or convalescent COVID-19. CDR3s include the opening cysteine and the closing phenylalanine or tryptophan. Fields, in order: J gene, V gene, D gene, clone size, CDR3 protein. A D gene is named only where the DNA matches it firmly. The size entry is marked missing in some rows and otherwise reads once, few, many or a size class.

>TRBJ2-5|TRBV6-6|NA|once
CASSYLSQGQETQYF
>TRBJ2-7|TRBV9|NA|NA
CASRESYEQYF
>TRBJ1-4|TRBV7-2|NA|NA
CASSLGGGGNEKLFF
>TRBJ2-7|TRBV11-2|TRBD2|once
CASGGVSYEQYF
>TRBJ1-2|TRBV3-1/TRBV3-2|NA|few
CASSQWGIGEDYGYTF
>TRBJ1-4|TRBV6-6|NA|NA
CASSYSSPNEKLFF
>TRBJ1-1|TRBV19|TRBD1|NA
CASSIDRESEAFF
>TRBJ2-1|TRBV6-2/TRBV6-3|TRBD2|NA
CASSRTSWYEQFF
>TRBJ1-6|TRBV2|NA|once
CASSEAEVENSPLHF
>TRBJ1-5|TRBV28|NA|NA
CASSLWPVAGELNQPQHF
>TRBJ1-6|TRBV5-5|NA|NA
CASSPRPDGGNSPLHF
>TRBJ1-2|TRBV5-1|TRBD1|NA
CASSSMTGAVGGYTF
>TRBJ1-2|TRBV28|NA|NA
CASSSGTVGYTF
>TRBJ1-2|TRBV12-3/TRBV12-4|NA|NA
CASRTTGHGYTF
>TRBJ1-3|TRBV2|NA|NA
CASSASGVGNTIYF
>TRBJ2-1|TRBV24-1|TRBD1|NA
CATSEGRDRDEQFF
>TRBJ2-2|TRBV2|NA|NA
CASSETPRVLIRRTGELFF
>TRBJ2-3|TRBV5-1|NA|NA
CASSMAGDTQYF
>TRBJ2-3|TRBV5-1|TRBD2|NA
CASSARLAGFTDTQYF
>TRBJ1-5|TRBV19|TRBD1|NA
CASSYQGAVQPQHF
>TRBJ2-1|TRBV7-3|TRBD2|NA
CASSSGLAGVGEQFF
>TRBJ2-2|TRBV3-1/TRBV3-2|TRBD1|NA
CASSRRGQGTTGELFF
>TRBJ1-2|TRBV6-5|NA|few
CASIEDTSISYTF
>TRBJ1-4|TRBV19|NA|NA
CASSDSTTNEKLFF
>TRBJ1-4|TRBV19|TRBD1|few
CASSPGLGTATNEKLFF
>TRBJ2-3|TRBV10-3|TRBD2|once
CAISESKLAGGQDTQYF